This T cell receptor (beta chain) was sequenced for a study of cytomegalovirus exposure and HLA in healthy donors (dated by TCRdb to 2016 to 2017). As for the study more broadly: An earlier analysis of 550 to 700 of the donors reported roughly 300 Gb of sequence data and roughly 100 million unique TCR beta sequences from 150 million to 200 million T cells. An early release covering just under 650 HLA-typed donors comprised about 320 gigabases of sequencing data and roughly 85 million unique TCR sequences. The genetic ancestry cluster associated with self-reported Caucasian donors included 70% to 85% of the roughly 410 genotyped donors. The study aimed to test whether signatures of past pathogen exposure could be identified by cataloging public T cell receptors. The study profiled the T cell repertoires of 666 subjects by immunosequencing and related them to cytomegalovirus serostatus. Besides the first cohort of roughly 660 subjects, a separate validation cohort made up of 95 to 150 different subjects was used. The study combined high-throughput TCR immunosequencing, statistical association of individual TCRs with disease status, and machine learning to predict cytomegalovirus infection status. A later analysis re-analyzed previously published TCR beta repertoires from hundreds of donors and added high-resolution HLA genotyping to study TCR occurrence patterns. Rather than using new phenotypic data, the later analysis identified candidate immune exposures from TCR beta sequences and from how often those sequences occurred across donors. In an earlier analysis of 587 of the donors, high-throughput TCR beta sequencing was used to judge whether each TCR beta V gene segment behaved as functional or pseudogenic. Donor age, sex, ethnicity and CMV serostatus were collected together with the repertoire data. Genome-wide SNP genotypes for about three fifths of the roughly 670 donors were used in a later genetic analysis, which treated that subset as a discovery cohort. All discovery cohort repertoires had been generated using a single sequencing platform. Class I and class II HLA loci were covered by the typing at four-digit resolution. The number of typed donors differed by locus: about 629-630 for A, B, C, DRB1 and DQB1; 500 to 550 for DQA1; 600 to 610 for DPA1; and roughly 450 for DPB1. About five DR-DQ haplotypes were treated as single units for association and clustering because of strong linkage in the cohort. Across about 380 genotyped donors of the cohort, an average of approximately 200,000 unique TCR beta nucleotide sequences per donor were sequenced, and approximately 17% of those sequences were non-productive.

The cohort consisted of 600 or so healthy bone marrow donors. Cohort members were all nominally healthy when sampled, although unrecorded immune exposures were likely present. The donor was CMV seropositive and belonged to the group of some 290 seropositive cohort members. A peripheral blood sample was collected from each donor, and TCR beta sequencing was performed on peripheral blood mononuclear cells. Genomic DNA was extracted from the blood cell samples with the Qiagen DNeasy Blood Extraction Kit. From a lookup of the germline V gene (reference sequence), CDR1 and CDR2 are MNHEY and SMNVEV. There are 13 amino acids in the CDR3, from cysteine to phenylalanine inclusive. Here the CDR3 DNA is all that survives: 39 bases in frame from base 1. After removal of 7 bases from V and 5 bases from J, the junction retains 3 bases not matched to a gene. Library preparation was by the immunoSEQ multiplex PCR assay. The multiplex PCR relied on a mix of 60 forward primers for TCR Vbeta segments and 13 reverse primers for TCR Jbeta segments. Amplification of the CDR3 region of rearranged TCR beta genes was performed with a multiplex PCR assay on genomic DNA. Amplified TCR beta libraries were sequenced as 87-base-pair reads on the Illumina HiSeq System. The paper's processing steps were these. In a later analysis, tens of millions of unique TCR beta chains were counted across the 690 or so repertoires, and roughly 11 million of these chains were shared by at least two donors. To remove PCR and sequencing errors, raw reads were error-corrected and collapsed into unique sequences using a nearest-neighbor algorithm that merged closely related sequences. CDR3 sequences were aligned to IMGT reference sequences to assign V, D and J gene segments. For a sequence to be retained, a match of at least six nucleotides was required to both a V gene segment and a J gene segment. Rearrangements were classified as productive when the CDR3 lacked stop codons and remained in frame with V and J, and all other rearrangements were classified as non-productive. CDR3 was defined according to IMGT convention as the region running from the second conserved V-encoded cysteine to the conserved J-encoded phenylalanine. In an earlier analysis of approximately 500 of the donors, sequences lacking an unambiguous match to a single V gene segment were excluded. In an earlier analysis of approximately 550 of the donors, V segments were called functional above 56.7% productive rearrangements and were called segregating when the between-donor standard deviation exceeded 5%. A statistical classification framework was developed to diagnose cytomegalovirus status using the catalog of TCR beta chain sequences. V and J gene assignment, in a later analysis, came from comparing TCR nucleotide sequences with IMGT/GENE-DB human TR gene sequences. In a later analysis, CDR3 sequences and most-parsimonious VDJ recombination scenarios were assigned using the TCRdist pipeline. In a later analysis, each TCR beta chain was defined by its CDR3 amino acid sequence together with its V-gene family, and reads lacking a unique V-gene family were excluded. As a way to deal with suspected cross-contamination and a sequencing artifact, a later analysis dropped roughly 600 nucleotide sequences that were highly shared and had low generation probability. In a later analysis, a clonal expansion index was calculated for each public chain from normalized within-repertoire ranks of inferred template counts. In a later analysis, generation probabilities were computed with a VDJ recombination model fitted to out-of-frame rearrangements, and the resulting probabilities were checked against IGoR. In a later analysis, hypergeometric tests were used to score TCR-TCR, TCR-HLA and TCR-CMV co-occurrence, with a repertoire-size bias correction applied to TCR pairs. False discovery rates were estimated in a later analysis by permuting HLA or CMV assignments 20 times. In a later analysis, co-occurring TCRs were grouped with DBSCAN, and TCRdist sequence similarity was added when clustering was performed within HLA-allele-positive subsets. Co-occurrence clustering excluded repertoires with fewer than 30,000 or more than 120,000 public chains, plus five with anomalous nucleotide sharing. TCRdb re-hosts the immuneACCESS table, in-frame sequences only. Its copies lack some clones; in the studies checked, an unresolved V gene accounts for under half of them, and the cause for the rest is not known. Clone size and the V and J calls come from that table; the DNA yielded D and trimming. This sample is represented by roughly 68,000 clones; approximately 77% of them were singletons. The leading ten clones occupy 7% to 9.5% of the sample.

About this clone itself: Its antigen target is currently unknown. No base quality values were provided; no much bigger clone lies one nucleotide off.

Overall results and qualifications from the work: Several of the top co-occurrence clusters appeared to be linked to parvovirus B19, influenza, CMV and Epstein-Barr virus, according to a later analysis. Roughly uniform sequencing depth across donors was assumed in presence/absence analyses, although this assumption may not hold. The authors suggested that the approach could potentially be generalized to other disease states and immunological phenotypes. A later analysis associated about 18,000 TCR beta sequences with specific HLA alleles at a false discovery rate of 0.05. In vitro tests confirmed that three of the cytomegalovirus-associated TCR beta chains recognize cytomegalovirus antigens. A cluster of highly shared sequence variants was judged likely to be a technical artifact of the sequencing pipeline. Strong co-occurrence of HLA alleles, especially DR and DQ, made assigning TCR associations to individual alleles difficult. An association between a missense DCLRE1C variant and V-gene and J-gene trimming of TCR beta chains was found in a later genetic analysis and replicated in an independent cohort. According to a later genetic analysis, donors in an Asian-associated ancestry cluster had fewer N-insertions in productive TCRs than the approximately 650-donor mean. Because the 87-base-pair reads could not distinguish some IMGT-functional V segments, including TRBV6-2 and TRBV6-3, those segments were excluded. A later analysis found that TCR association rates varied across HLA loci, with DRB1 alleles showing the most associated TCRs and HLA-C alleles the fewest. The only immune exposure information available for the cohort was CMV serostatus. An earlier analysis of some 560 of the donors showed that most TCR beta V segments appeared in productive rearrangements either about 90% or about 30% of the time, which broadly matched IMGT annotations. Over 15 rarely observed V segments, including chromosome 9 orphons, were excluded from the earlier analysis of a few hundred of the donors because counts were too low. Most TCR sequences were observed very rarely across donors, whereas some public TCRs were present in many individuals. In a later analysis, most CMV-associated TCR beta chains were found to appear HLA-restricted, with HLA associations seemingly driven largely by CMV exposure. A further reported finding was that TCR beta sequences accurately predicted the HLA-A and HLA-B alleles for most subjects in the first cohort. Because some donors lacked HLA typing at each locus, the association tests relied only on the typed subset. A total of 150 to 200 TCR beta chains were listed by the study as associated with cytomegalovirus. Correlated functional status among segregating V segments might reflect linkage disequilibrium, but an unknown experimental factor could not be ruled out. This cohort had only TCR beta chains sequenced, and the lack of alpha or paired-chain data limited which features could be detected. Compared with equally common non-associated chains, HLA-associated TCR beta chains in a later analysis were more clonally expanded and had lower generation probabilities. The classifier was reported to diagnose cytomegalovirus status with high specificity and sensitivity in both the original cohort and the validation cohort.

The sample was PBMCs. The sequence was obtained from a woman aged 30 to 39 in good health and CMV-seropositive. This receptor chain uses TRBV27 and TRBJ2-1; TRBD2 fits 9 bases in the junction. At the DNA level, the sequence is TGTGCCAGCATCGCGGGAGGGGACAATGAGCAGTTCTTC. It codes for CASIAGGDNEQFF.